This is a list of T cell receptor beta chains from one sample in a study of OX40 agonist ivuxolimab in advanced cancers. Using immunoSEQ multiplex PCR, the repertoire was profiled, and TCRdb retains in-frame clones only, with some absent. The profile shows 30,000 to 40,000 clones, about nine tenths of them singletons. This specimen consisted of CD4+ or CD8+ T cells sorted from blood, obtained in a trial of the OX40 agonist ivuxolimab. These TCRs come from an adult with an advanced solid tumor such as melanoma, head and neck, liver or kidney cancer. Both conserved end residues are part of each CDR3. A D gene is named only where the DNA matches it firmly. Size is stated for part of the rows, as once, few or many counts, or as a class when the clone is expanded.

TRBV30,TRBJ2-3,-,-,TGTGCGTGGGCGGATCTCACAGATACGCAGTATTTT,CAWADLTDTQYF
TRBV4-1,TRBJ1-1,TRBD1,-,TGCGCCAGCAGCCAAACAGGGGTTGAAGCTTTCTTT,CASSQTGVEAFF
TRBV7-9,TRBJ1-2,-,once,TGTGCCAGCAGCTTAGGTAGCGGGGGCTACACCTTC,CASSLGSGGYTF
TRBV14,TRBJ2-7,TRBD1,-,TGTGCCAGCAGCCAAGGGTGGGGACAGGCTAATGAGCAGTACTTC,CASSQGWGQANEQYF
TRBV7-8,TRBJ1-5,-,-,TGTGCCAGCAGCCGAGACAGGCCGAGCAATCAGCCCCAGCATTTT,CASSRDRPSNQPQHF
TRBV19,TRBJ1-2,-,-,TGTGCCAGTAGTATAGGGGCAGGGAAGGATGGCTACACCTTC,CASSIGAGKDGYTF
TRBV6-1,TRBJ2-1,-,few,TGTGCCAGCAGTGAAGCGCCGGAGTCGGGTTCCTACAATGAGCAGTTCTTC,CASSEAPESGSYNEQFF
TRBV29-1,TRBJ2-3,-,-,TGCAGCGTTGACTCTGGGGATCGGTATTTT,CSVDSGDRYF
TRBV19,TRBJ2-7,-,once,TGTGCCAGTAGTATGGGGCAGCGACCCTACGAGCAGTACTTC,CASSMGQRPYEQYF
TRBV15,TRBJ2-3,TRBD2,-,TGTGCCACCAGCCGAACCCTAGCGGGGAGCACAGATACGCAGTATTTT,CATSRTLAGSTDTQYF
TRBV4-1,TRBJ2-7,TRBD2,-,TGCGCCAGCAGCCCACTACAGGGACTAGCGGGGGAATCTGAGCAGTACTTC,CASSPLQGLAGESEQYF